A single sample gave rise to the 20 T cell receptor beta chains below, sequenced in a study of blood T cell repertoires in COVID-19 (dated by TCRdb to the early 2020s). Libraries were made using the immunoSEQ multiplex PCR assay. Not all clones reach the TCRdb copy of this immuneACCESS table, which keeps in-frame sequences only. Checked studies attribute under half of the gap to unresolved V genes and leave the rest unexplained. This sample holds about 90,000 clones; approximately 80% were observed only once. The top ten constitute about 9.3% of the sample. Sequenced material: peripheral blood. These receptors originate from a woman in her sixties or seventies with acute or convalescent COVID-19.

The CDR3 coding sequence is TGCAGTGCTAGTGAGGACAGGGGTATCGATGAGCAGTTCTTC. Amino acids: CSASEDRGIDEQFF. The rearrangement joins TRBV20-1 to TRBJ2-1; 9 bases align to TRBD1. V shed 3 bases, J shed 8 bases, and the junction held 8 bases outside the gene matches. The length of the CDR3 is 14 residues. CDR1 is DFQATT, CDR2 SNEGSKA, per germline (reference sequence).

The chain carries TRBV6-2 or TRBV6-3 and TRBJ1-1, with D unresolved. The CDR3 is 15 amino acids. Trimming removed 0 bases at V and 5 bases at J, with 13 bases between. The germline V gene encodes CDR1 MNHEY and CDR2 SVGEGT. The CDR3 DNA is TGTGCCAGCAGTTACTCCTCCACGTTCCTAACTGAAGCTTTCTTT. It yields the protein CASSYSSTFLTEAFF.

The rearrangement uses TRBV11-3 and TRBJ2-1, with D perhaps TRBD2 (7 bases). CDR1 and CDR2 from the germline V gene are SGHNT and YENEEA. The CDR3 contains 13 residues. V lost 7 bases and J lost 9, with 16 bases in between. The CDR3 DNA follows: TGTGCCAGCATCAAAGAGGGGGAGGGTGAGCAGTTCTTC. This encodes CASIKEGEGEQFF. Together with reference TRBV11-3 and TRBJ2-1, the CDR3 gives the full variable domain: EAGVVQSPRYKIIEKKQPVAFWCNPISGHNTLYWYLQNLGQGPELLIRYENEEAVDDSQLPKDRFSAERLKGVDSTLKIQPAELGDSAVYLCASIKEGEGEQFFGPGTRLTVL.

The chain has TRBV10-3 and TRBJ2-7; 10 nucleotides match TRBD1. The J segment lost 0 bases and the V segment lost 4 bases, leaving 12 bases of the junction unmatched. Germline values: CDR1 ENHRY, CDR2 SYGVKD. The CDR3 length is 18 residues. The CDR3: CAISGVGDGTGVSYEQYF. The DNA of the CDR3 is TGTGCCATCAGTGGGGTCGGAGACGGGACAGGGGTCTCCTACGAGCAGTACTTC.

This clone is a singleton in its sample. The chain uses TRBV5-1 and TRBJ2-1; 13 nucleotides agree with TRBD2. The CDR3 is 15 amino acids. V dropped 4 bases and J dropped 8; count of bases not matched to a gene: 6. Germline CDR1 is SGHRS and CDR2 is YFSETQ. The CDR3 protein is CASSTGLAGVHEQFF. As DNA, the CDR3 is TGCGCCAGCAGCACAGGACTAGCGGGAGTGCATGAGCAGTTCTTC.

The V gene is TRBV28, the J gene TRBJ2-5; D call uncertain. V gave up 6 bases and J gave up 4 bases, with 3 bases separating them. There are 10 residues in the CDR3. The germline gives CDR1 MDHEN, CDR2 SYDVKM. The CDR3 region is CASRAETQYF. In DNA form, the CDR3 reads TGTGCCAGCAGGGCAGAGACCCAGTACTTC. Combining the CDR3 with reference TRBV28 and TRBJ2-5 gives the whole variable domain DVKVTQSSRYLVKRTGEKVFLECVQDMDHENMFWYRQDPGLGLRLIYFSYDVKMKEKGDIPEGYSVSREKKERFSLILESASTNQTSMYLCASRAETQYFGPGTRLLVL.

The chain employs TRBV27 and TRBJ1-5; a weak D match, TRBD1 (5 bases). Deletions cut 4 bases from V and 0 bases from J, with 13 bases between. Germline V gene sequence: CDR1 MNHEY, CDR2 SMNVEV (reference sequence). This CDR3 spans 16 amino acids. The CDR3 DNA reads TGTGCCAGCAGTTCTCTCCAGGGATATAGCAATCAGCCCCAGCATTTT. Its protein product is CASSSLQGYSNQPQHF.

V gene TRBV4-3 combines with J gene TRBJ1-2, with a tentative D call TRBD1 (5 bases). The CDR3 runs to 14 residues. The germline V and J ends were trimmed by 1 base and 8 bases, with 14 bases remaining between them. CDR1 is LGHNA, CDR2 YSLEER, per germline. CDR3 amino acids: CASSQGAAGEGYTF. CDR3 DNA: TGCGCCAGCAGCCAAGGCGCTGCGGGGGAGGGCTACACCTTC.

This chain uses TRBV6-1 with TRBJ1-4; D uncertain. The germline gives CDR1 MNHNS, CDR2 SASEGT. This CDR3 has 15 residues. Trimming shortened V by 3 bases and J by 7 bases, and 15 bases separated the two germline ends. The DNA for the CDR3 is TGTGCCAGCAGTGACGCGGAGGGTAGCGTTGAAAAACTGTTTTTT. This gives the protein CASSDAEGSVEKLFF.

This clone was seen just once. J is TRBJ2-7 and V is TRBV5-5; TRBD2 agrees at 13 bases. The trim removed 3 bases at V and 3 bases at J, leaving 3 bases unmatched. Germline CDR1 reads SGHKS; CDR2 reads YYEKEE (reference sequence). This CDR3 contains 15 residues. The CDR3 loop reads CASSSGLAGVYEQYF. The CDR3 DNA sequence: TGTGCCAGCAGCTCCGGACTAGCGGGAGTCTACGAGCAGTACTTC.

The chain combines TRBV5-1 with TRBJ2-5, with TRBD1 matching 9 bases. Trimming removed 4 bases from V and 5 bases from J; junction bases left unmatched: 6. The V gene's germline CDR1 is SGHRS and CDR2 YFSETQ. The length of the CDR3 is 14 residues. The CDR3 region has the DNA TGCGCCAGCAGCCTCGGACAGGGGTTGGAGACCCAGTACTTC. This gives the protein CASSLGQGLETQYF.

Only a few counts were recorded for this clone. V gene TRBV18 combines with J gene TRBJ2-3, with 12 positions matching TRBD2. Per the germline V gene, CDR1 is KGHSH and CDR2 is LQKENI. V shed 4 bases and J 6 bases; nucleotides not matched to a gene: 8. This CDR3 comprises 16 residues. CDR3 in amino acids: CASSQRTSGNADTQYF. CDR3 DNA: TGTGCCAGCTCACAAAGGACTAGCGGGAACGCGGATACGCAGTATTTT.

The chain combines TRBV2 with TRBJ2-7, with D perhaps matching TRBD2 (6 bases). In germline, CDR1 is SNHLY, CDR2 FYNNEI. This CDR3 is built from 14 residues. V was clipped by 6 bases and J by 3 bases, with 15 bases between them. CDR3 nucleotide sequence: TGTGCCAGCAGGGCCCTTGGAGGGTTCTACGAGCAGTACTTC. It translates to CASRALGGFYEQYF.

The V call is TRBV3-1 (or the pseudogene TRBV3-2), the J call TRBJ1-4; TRBD1 agrees at 7 bases. Trimming took 8 bases from V and 7 from J; bases not matched to a gene: 10. The germline V gene encodes CDR1 LGHDT and CDR2 YNNKEL (reference sequence). This CDR3 comprises 14 residues. The CDR3 nucleotides read TGTGCCAGCTCCCGGGACAGTTTAAGTGAAAAACTGTTTTTT. Translated, it gives CASSRDSLSEKLFF.

This clone was detected a few times. The chain joins TRBV4-1 to TRBJ2-5; 8 bases match TRBD1. Germline CDR1 MGHRA, CDR2 YSYEKL. Germline trimming cut 2 bases from V and 1 base from J; bases unmatched to any gene: 3. CDR3 length: 15 residues. CDR3 region: CASSQQGAPQETQYF. CDR3 in DNA: TGCGCCAGCAGCCAACAGGGGGCGCCCCAAGAGACCCAGTACTTC.

The chain employs TRBV19 and TRBJ2-2, with 9 bases fitting TRBD2. The germline CDR1 and CDR2 sequences are LNHDA and SQIVND (reference sequence). This CDR3 spans 17 amino acids. The V gene end was trimmed by 7 bases and the J gene end by 3 bases; junction bases not matched to a gene: 12. The CDR3 loop is CASTGGRARRDTGELFF. CDR3 sequence (DNA): TGTGCCAGTACGGGCGGGAGGGCCCGGCGGGACACCGGGGAGCTGTTTTTT.

This clone was seen a handful of times. The chain couples TRBV5-1 to TRBJ2-3; D is unclear. The CDR3 is made up of 14 amino acids. Germline-derived CDR1 and CDR2 are SGHRS and YFSETQ. V was clipped by 1 base and J by 0 bases, with 6 bases between them. The CDR3 DNA reads as TGCGCCAGCAGCTTGCGGCGGAGCACAGATACGCAGTATTTT. This translates into CASSLRRSTDTQYF.

This chain links TRBV5-4 with TRBJ2-1, with D uncertain. This CDR3 comprises 15 residues. Germline V gives CDR1 SGHNT, CDR2 YYREEE (reference sequence). Trimming took 1 base from V and 0 from J, leaving 8 bases between them. The CDR3 loop is CASSLIRSSYNEQFF. As DNA, the CDR3 is TGTGCCAGCAGCTTGATTAGGAGCTCCTACAATGAGCAGTTCTTC.

The genes are TRBV18 and TRBJ2-1; D ambiguous. This CDR3 comprises 12 residues. V was shortened by 3 bases and J by 7 bases, with 7 bases between the two germline ends. The germline V gene encodes CDR1 KGHSH and CDR2 LQKENI. CDR3 nucleotide sequence: TGTGCCAGCTCACCTAGCAAGAATGAGCAGTTCTTC. Residues: CASSPSKNEQFF. The whole variable domain, remainder taken from reference TRBV18 and TRBJ2-1, is NAGVMQNPRHLVRRRGQEARLRCSPMKGHSHVYWYRQLPEEGLKFMVYLQKENIIDESGMPKERFSAEFPKEGPSILRIQQVVRGDSAAYFCASSPSKNEQFFGPGTRLTVL.

The chain links TRBV7-9 to TRBJ1-4; 9 nucleotides match TRBD1. Germline CDR1 SEHNR, CDR2 FQNEAQ (reference sequence). CDR3 size: 15 residues. V was clipped by 4 bases and J by 8 bases; unmatched bases: 8. This chain's CDR3 is CASSYTGGAKEKLFF. The CDR3 coding sequence is TGTGCCAGCAGCTACACAGGGGGCGCGAAAGAAAAACTGTTTTTT.